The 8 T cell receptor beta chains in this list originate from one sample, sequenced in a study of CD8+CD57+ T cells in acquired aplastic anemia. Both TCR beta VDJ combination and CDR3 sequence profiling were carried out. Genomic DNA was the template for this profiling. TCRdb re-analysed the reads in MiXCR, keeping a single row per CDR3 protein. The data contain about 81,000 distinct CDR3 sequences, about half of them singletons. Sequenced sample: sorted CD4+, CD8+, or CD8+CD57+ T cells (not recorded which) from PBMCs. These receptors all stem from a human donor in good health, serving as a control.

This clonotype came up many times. CDR3 DNA: TGTGCCAGCAGCCCCCCAGATTCGCAGGTAGAGCAGTACTTC. Residues: CASSPPDSQVEQYF. V usage is TRBV7-9 and J usage is TRBJ2-7; D is unresolved. Trimming took off 5 bases at V and 7 bases at J, with 18 bases between the two ends. The CDR3 is 14 residues long. The V gene's germline CDR1 is SEHNR and CDR2 FQNEAQ (reference sequence).

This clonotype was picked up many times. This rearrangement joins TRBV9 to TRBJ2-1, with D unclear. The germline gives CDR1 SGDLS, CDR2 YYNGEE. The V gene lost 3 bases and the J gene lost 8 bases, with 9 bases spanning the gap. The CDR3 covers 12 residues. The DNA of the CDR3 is TGTGCCAGCAGCGGCTTTACGGATGAGCAGTTCTTC. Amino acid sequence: CASSGFTDEQFF.

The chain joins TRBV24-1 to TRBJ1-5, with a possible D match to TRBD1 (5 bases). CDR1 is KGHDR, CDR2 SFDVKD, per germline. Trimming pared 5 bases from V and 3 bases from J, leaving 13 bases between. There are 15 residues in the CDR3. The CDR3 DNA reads TGTGCCACCAGTGGTTCCGGGACGCACAATCAGCCCCAGCATTTT. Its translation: CATSGSGTHNQPQHF.

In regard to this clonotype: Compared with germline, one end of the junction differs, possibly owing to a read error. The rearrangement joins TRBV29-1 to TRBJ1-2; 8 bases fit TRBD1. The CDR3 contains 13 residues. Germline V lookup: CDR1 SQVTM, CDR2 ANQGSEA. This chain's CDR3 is CSVDRGPNYGYTF. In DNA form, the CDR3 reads TGCAGCGTCGACAGGGGTCCTAATTATGGCTACACCTTC.

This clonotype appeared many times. Here the CDR3 DNA reads TGCAGTGCTGACGACGGCGACCGGCAGCCCCAGCATTTT. Amino acids: CSADDGDRQPQHF. The chain uses TRBV20-1 and TRBJ1-5, with D uncertain. Germline CDR1 and CDR2: DFQATT and SNEGSKA (reference sequence). CDR3 length: 13 residues. V was pared by 5 bases and J by 7 bases, with 15 bases between.

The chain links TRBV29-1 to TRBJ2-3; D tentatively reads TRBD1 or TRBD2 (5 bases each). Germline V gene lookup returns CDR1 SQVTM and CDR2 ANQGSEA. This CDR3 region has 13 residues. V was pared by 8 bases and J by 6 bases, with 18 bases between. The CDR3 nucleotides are TGCAGCACCCGGGGCGCCCAATGGGATACGCAGTATTTT. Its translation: CSTRGAQWDTQYF.

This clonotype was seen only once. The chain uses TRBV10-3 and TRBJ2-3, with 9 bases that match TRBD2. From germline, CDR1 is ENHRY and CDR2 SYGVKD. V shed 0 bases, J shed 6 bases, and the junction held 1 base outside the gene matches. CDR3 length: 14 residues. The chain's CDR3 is CAISESTSGDTQYF. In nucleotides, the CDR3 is TGTGCCATCAGTGAGTCCACTAGCGGGGATACGCAGTATTTT.

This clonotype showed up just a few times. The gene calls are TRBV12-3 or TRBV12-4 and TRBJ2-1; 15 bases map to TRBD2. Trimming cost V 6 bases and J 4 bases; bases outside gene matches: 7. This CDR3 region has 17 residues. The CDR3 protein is CASRGTSGGSTYNEQFF. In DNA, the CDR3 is TGTGCCAGCAGAGGGACTAGCGGGGGGTCTACATACAATGAGCAGTTCTTC.